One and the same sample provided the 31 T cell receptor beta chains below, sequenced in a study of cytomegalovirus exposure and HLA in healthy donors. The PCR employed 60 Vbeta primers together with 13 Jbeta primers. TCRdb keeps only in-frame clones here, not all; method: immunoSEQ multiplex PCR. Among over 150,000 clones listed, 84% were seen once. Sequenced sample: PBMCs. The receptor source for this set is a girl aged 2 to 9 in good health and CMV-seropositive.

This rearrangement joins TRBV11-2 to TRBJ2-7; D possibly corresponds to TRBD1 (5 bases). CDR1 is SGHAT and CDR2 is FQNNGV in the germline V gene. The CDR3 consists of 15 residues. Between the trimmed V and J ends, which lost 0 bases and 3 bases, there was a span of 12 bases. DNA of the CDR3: TGTGCCAGCAGCTTAGAAAGGGGCTCCTTCTACGAGCAGTACTTC. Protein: CASSLERGSFYEQYF.

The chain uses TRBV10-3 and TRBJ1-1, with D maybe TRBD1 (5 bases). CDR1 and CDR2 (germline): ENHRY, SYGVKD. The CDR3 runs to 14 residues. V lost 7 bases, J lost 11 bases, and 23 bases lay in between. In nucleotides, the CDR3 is TGTGCCATCATCCTGGAGGAGGGGACGGGCGAGGCTTTCTTT. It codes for CAIILEEGTGEAFF.

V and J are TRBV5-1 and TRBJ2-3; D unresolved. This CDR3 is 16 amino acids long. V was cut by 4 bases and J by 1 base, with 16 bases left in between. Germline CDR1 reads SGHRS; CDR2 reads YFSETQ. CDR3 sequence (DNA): TGCGCCAGCAGCACGCGAGCTCCCCCTGGCACAGATACGCAGTATTTT. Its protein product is CASSTRAPPGTDTQYF.

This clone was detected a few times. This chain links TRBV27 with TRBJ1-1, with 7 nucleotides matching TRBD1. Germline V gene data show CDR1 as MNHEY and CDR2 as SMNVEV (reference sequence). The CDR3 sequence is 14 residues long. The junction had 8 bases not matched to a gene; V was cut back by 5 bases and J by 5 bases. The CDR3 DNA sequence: TGTGCCAGCAGTCGAGTAGGGGGCACGACTGAAGCTTTCTTT. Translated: CASSRVGGTTEAFF.

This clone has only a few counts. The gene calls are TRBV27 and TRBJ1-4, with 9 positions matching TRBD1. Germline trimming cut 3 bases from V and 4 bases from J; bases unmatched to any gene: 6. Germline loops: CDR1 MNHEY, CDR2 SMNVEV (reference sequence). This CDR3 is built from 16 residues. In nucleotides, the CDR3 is TGTGCCAGCAGTTTTAGACCGGGACAGGGTAATGAAAAACTGTTTTTT. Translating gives CASSFRPGQGNEKLFF. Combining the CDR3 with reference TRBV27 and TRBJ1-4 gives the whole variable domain EAQVTQNPRYLITVTGKKLTVTCSQNMNHEYMSWYRQDPGLGLRQIYYSMNVEVTDKGDVPEGYKVSRKEKRNFPLILESPSPNQTSLYFCASSFRPGQGNEKLFFGSGTQLSVL.

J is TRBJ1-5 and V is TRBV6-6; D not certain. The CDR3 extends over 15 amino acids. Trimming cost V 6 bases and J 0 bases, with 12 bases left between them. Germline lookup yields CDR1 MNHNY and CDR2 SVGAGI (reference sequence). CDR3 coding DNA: TGTGCCAGCAGCGAACAGCCTTATAGCAATCAGCCCCAGCATTTT. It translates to CASSEQPYSNQPQHF.

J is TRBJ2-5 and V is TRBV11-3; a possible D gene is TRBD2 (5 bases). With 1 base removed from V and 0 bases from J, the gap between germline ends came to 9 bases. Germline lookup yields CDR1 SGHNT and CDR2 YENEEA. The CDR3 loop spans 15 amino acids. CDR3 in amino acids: CASSLGRGYQETQYF. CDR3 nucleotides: TGTGCCAGCAGCTTAGGCCGAGGGTACCAAGAGACCCAGTACTTC.

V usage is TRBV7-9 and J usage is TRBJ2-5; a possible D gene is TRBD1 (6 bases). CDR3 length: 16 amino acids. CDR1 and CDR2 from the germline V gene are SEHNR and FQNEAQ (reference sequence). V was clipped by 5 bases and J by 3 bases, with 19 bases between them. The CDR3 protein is CASSPPRGSREETQYF. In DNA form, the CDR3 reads TGTGCCAGCAGCCCCCCCAGGGGAAGCAGGGAAGAGACCCAGTACTTC.

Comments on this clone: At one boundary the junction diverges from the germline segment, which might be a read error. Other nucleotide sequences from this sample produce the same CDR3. In DNA, the CDR3 is TGTGCCAGCAGTTACTGGTCAGGGTTGACGGATGGCTACACCTTT. This translates into CASSYWSGLTDGYTF. The chain uses TRBV6-5 and TRBJ1-2; tentative D call: TRBD1 (5 bases). The CDR3 length is 15 residues. Per the germline V gene, CDR1 is MNHEY and CDR2 is SVGAGI.

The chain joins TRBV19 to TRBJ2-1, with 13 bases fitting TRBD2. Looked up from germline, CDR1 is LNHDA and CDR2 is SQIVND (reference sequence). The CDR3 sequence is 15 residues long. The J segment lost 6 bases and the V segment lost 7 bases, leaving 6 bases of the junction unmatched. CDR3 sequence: CASTSGLAGSNEQFF. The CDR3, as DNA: TGTGCCAGTACCTCGGGACTAGCGGGATCCAATGAGCAGTTCTTC. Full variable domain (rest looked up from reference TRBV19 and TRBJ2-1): DGGITQSPKYLFRKEGQNVTLSCEQNLNHDAMYWYRQDPGQGLRLIYYSQIVNDFQKGDIAEGYSVSREKKESFPLTVTSAQKNPTAFYLCASTSGLAGSNEQFFGPGTRLTVL.

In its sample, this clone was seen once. CDR3 protein: CASSWAVQGTDTQYF. CDR3 DNA: TGCGCCAGCAGCTGGGCCGTACAGGGAACAGATACGCAGTATTTT. This sequence joins TRBV5-1 and TRBJ2-3, with D tentatively TRBD1 (6 bases). The CDR3 extends over 15 amino acids. V was clipped by 3 bases and J by 3 bases, with 14 bases between them. Per the germline V gene, CDR1 is SGHRS and CDR2 is YFSETQ.

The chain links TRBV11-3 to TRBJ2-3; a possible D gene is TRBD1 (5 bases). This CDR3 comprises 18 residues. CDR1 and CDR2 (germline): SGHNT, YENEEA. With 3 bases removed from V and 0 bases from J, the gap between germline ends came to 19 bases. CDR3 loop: CASSLHPPRQTSTDTQYF. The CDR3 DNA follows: TGTGCCAGCAGCTTGCATCCGCCGAGACAGACAAGCACAGATACGCAGTATTTT. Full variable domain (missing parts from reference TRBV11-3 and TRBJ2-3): EAGVVQSPRYKIIEKKQPVAFWCNPISGHNTLYWYLQNLGQGPELLIRYENEEAVDDSQLPKDRFSAERLKGVDSTLKIQPAELGDSAVYLCASSLHPPRQTSTDTQYFGPGTRLTVL.

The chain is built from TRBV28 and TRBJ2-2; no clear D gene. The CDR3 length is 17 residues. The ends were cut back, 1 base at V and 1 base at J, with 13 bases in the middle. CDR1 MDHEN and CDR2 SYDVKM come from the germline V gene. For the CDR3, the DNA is TGTGCCAGCAGTTTATCCCCCCTCCTAAAGAACACCGGGGAGCTGTTTTTT. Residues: CASSLSPLLKNTGELFF.

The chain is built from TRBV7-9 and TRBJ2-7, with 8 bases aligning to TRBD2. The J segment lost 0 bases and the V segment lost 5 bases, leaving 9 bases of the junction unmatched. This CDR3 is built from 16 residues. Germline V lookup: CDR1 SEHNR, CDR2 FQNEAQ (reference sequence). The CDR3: CASSTYLSGASYEQYF. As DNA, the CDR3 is TGTGCCAGCAGCACTTATCTTAGCGGGGCCTCCTACGAGCAGTACTTC. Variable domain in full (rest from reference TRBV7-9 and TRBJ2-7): DTGVSQNPRHKITKRGQNVTFRCDPISEHNRLYWYRQTLGQGPEFLTYFQNEAQLEKSRLLSDRFSAERPKGSFSTLEIQRTEQGDSAMYLCASSTYLSGASYEQYFGPGTRLTVT.

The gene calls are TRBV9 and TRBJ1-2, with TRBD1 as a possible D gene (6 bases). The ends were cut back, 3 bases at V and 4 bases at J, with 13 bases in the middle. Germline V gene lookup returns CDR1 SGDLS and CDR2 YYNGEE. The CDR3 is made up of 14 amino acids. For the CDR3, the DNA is TGTGCCAGCAGCGCATATGGACAGACCTATGGCTACACCTTC. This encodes CASSAYGQTYGYTF.

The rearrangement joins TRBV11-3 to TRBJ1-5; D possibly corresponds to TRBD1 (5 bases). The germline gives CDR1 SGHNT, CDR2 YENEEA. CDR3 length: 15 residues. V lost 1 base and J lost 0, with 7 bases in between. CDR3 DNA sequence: TGTGCCAGCAGCTTAGGACAGTATAGCAATCAGCCCCAGCATTTT. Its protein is CASSLGQYSNQPQHF.

The CDR3 DNA is TGTGCCAGCAGTCCGGGGTTCTACGAGCAGTACTTC. This codes for CASSPGFYEQYF. The genes are TRBV6-5 and TRBJ2-7; a possible D gene is TRBD2 (5 bases). The CDR3 is made up of 12 amino acids. Germline V gives CDR1 MNHEY, CDR2 SVGAGI. The germline V and J ends were trimmed by 5 bases and 3 bases, with 8 bases remaining between them.

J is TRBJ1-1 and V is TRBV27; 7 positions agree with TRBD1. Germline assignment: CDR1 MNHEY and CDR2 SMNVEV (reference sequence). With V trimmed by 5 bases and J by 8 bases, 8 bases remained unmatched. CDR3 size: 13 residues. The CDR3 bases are TGTGCCAGCAGTGCCGGACAGGTTGTGGAAGCTTTCTTT. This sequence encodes CASSAGQVVEAFF.

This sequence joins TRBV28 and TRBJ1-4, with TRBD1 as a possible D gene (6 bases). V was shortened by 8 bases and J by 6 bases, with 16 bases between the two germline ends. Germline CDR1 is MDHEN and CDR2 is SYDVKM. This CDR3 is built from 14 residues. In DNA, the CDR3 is TGTGCCAGCGCGCCGGGGGGCGCGGATGAAAAACTGTTTTTT. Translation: CASAPGGADEKLFF.

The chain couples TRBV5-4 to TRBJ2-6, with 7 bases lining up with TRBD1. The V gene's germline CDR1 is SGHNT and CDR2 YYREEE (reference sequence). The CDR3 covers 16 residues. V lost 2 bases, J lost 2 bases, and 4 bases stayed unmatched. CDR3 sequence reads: CASSLTTGAGANVLTF. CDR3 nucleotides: TGTGCCAGCAGCTTAACAACAGGGGCTGGGGCCAACGTCCTGACTTTC.

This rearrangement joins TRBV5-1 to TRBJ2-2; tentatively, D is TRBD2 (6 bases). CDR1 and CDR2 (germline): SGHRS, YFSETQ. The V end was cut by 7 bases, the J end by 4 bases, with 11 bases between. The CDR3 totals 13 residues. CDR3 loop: CASEFGGTGELFF. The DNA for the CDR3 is TGCGCCAGCGAATTCGGGGGCACCGGGGAGCTGTTTTTT.

The CDR3 here is CASSISLLGGRHGEQFF. The CDR3 DNA reads as TGTGCCAGTAGTATTTCTCTCCTCGGCGGGAGACATGGTGAGCAGTTCTTC. V and J are TRBV19 and TRBJ2-1; 7 bases align to TRBD2. Germline V gives CDR1 LNHDA, CDR2 SQIVND (reference sequence). CDR3 size: 17 residues. Unmatched junction bases numbered 17, after V lost 3 bases and J lost 9 bases.

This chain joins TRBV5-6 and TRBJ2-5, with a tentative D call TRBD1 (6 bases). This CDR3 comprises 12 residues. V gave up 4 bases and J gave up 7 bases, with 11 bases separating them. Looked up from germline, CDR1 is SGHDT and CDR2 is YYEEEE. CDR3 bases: TGTGCCAGCAGCCTACAGACAGGGACCCAGTACTTC. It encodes CASSLQTGTQYF.

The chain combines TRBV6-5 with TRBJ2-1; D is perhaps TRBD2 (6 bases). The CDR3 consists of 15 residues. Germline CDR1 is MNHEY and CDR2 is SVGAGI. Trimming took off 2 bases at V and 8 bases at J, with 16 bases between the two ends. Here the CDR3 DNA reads TGTGCCAGCAGTTACCGGGGGAGAACGGGGGATGAGCAGTTCTTC. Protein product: CASSYRGRTGDEQFF.

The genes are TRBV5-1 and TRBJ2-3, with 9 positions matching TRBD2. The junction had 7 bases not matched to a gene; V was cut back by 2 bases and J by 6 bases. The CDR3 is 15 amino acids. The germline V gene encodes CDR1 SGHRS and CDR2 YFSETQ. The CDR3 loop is CASSFGGRAWDTQYF. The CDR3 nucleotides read TGCGCCAGCAGCTTCGGCGGGAGGGCCTGGGATACGCAGTATTTT.

In nucleotides, the CDR3 is TGCGCCAGCAGCCCGGGACTAGCGGGACCCTGGAGCTCCTACGAGCAGTACTTC. Translated, it gives CASSPGLAGPWSSYEQYF. V gene TRBV5-1 combines with J gene TRBJ2-7; 13 nucleotides agree with TRBD2. CDR1 is SGHRS and CDR2 is YFSETQ in the germline V gene. V lost 4 bases to trimming and J lost 0 bases; unmatched junction nucleotides: 10. There are 18 residues in the CDR3.

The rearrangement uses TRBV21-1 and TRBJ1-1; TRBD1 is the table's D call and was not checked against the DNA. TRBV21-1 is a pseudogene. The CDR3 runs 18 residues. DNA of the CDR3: TGTGCCAGCAGCAAGCGAAGGACAGGGCGGTTCGCGAACACTGAAGCTTTCTTT. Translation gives CASSKRRTGRFANTEAFF.

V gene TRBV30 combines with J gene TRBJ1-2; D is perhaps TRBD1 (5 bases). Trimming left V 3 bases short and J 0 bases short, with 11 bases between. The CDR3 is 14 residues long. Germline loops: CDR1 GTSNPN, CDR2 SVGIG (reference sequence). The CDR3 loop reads CAWRGDRANYGYTF. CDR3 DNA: TGTGCCTGGAGGGGTGACAGAGCTAACTATGGCTACACCTTC. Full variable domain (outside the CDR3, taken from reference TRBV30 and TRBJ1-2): SQTIHQWPATLVQPVGSPLSLECTVEGTSNPNLYWYRQAAGRGLQLLFYSVGIGQISSEVPQNLSASRPQDRQFILSSKKLLLSDSGFYLCAWRGDRANYGYTFGSGTRLTVV.

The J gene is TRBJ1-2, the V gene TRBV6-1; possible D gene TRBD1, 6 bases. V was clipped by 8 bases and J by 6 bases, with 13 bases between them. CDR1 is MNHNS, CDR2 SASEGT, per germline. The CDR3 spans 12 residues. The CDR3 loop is CASGNRDDGYTF. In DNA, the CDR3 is TGTGCCAGCGGGAACAGGGACGATGGCTACACCTTC.

The CDR3 nucleotides are TGTGCCAGCAGCCCCACTAGCGGGAGTGATGAGCAGTACTTC. Translation gives CASSPTSGSDEQYF. This rearrangement joins TRBV7-8 to TRBJ2-5; TRBD2 matches at 11 bases. Germline CDR1 SGHVS, CDR2 FQNEAQ. The ends lost 5 bases at V and 11 bases at J; junction bases unmatched: 10. This CDR3 has 14 amino acids.

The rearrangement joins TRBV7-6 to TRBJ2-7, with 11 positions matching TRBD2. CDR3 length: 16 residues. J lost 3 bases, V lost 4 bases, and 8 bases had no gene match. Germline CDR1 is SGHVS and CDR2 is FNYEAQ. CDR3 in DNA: TGTGCCAGCAGCTCAACTAGCGGGAGTAACGGCTACGAGCAGTACTTC. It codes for CASSSTSGSNGYEQYF.